This entry is about one T cell receptor (beta chain). Assay used: immunoSEQ multiplex PCR; TCRdb lists only in-frame clones, some missing. The profile shows approximately 190,000 clones, approximately 90% of them singletons. This sample was included in a study of T cell responses to AZD1222 COVID-19 vaccine. Germline CDR1 and CDR2: MNHEY and SMNVEV (reference sequence). The V end was cut by 3 bases, the J end by 0 bases, with 5 bases between. The CDR3 extends over 13 amino acids. The sample in question was peripheral blood, obtained on day 0 of AZD1222 vaccination. This receptor was taken from an adult in good health. The rearrangement links TRBV27 to TRBJ1-1; no clear D gene. The CDR3 bases are TGTGCCAGCAGTTTTGAAGTGAACACTGAAGCTTTCTTT. The encoded protein is CASSFEVNTEAFF.